These 24 T cell receptor beta chains came from one sample sequenced in a study of blood T cell repertoires in COVID-19. Some clones are missing from TCRdb's copy, which holds only in-frame ones; the method was immunoSEQ multiplex PCR. Among approximately 210,000 clones listed, roughly 87% were seen once. Material for sequencing was peripheral blood. The receptor source for this set is a middle-aged man with active or convalescent COVID-19.

The V and J genes are TRBV28 and TRBJ2-6, with D hard to call. The CDR3 has 12 amino acids. Germline V CDR1 and CDR2: MDHEN, SYDVKM. V was pared by 11 bases and J by 3 bases, with 8 bases between. The CDR3 reads CAVRIGANVLTF. Here the CDR3 DNA reads TGTGCCGTCCGTATTGGGGCCAACGTCCTGACTTTC.

The chain has TRBV7-9 and TRBJ1-2, with D tentatively TRBD1 (5 bases). Trimming pared 2 bases from V and 6 bases from J, leaving 19 bases between. Germline V CDR1 and CDR2: SEHNR, FQNEAQ (reference sequence). The CDR3 loop spans 16 amino acids. CDR3 residues: CASSLPWSTGGDGYTF. The CDR3 DNA reads TGTGCCAGCAGCTTACCCTGGAGTACTGGGGGGGATGGCTACACCTTC.

The chain joins TRBV30 to TRBJ1-2; TRBD1 aligns across 7 bases. The germline V gene encodes CDR1 GTSNPN and CDR2 SVGIG (reference sequence). This CDR3 spans 15 amino acids. V was pared by 7 bases and J by 8 bases, with 19 bases of the junction left unmatched. CDR3 in DNA: TGTGCCTCCTACGGGGACGACAGGGCGGTATGGGGCTACACCTTC. Translation: CASYGDDRAVWGYTF.

This clone was seen just once. V is TRBV7-2 and J is TRBJ1-1; D is ambiguous. Germline V gene data show CDR1 as SGHTA and CDR2 as FQGNSA. Trimming stripped 5 bases from V and 7 bases from J, with 14 bases between. CDR3 length: 13 amino acids. The CDR3 loop is CASSPYGGGEAFF. CDR3 bases: TGTGCCAGCAGCCCCTACGGAGGAGGTGAAGCTTTCTTT. The full variable domain, completed using reference TRBV7-2 and TRBJ1-1, is GAGVSQSPSNKVTEKGKDVELRCDPISGHTALYWYRQSLGQGLEFLIYFQGNSAPDKSGLPSDRFSAERTGGSVSTLTIQRTQQEDSAVYLCASSPYGGGEAFFGQGTRLTVV.

CDR3 residues: CASTQRAGFDQPQHF. The CDR3 nucleotides are TGTGCCAGCACCCAGAGGGCGGGGTTCGATCAGCCCCAGCATTTT. The rearrangement links TRBV7-6 to TRBJ1-5; D unresolved. This CDR3 comprises 15 residues. V gave up 7 bases and J gave up 5 bases, with 18 bases separating them. CDR1 is SGHVS and CDR2 is FNYEAQ in the germline V gene.

As DNA, the CDR3 is TGTGCCAGCAGTCCAGGGAGGTGGACTGAAGCTTTCTTT. This codes for CASSPGRWTEAFF. The V gene is TRBV27, the J gene TRBJ1-1; D possibly corresponds to TRBD1 (5 bases). Germline V gives CDR1 MNHEY, CDR2 SMNVEV (reference sequence). The V end lost 5 bases, the J end lost 5 bases, and 12 bases lay between the germline ends. The CDR3 is 13 residues long.

V usage is TRBV6-1 and J usage is TRBJ2-3; the D gene is possibly TRBD2 (7 bases). This CDR3 has 17 residues. V lost 3 bases to trimming and J lost 5 bases, with 21 bases between them. Per germline, CDR1 MNHNS and CDR2 SASEGT. DNA of the CDR3: TGTGCCAGCAGTGATCGTGGTGGGGGGGCATATCAAGATACGCAGTATTTT. Protein sequence: CASSDRGGGAYQDTQYF.

This clone came up once. The chain combines TRBV19 with TRBJ1-1; 10 positions match TRBD1. CDR1 is LNHDA, CDR2 SQIVND, per germline (reference sequence). Losses at the gene ends were 3 bases for V and 10 bases for J; bases not matched to a gene: 8. The CDR3 length is 14 residues. CDR3 region: CASSIGGTGVLAFF. In DNA form, the CDR3 reads TGTGCCAGTAGTATTGGAGGGACAGGGGTCTTAGCTTTCTTT. The entire variable domain, with the rest obtained from reference TRBV19 and TRBJ1-1, is as follows: DGGITQSPKYLFRKEGQNVTLSCEQNLNHDAMYWYRQDPGQGLRLIYYSQIVNDFQKGDIAEGYSVSREKKESFPLTVTSAQKNPTAFYLCASSIGGTGVLAFFGQGTRLTVV.

The chain joins TRBV10-2 to TRBJ1-5; TRBD1 aligns across 7 bases. Losses at the gene ends were 4 bases for V and 0 bases for J; bases not matched to a gene: 3. The CDR3 consists of 15 residues. Germline-derived CDR1 and CDR2 are WSHSY and SAAADI. DNA for the CDR3: TGCGCCAGCAGTGTAACAGGGGATAGCAATCAGCCCCAGCATTTT. Its protein product is CASSVTGDSNQPQHF.

This clone was recorded a few times. V and J are TRBV18 and TRBJ1-1; possibly TRBD1 for D (6 bases). Per germline, CDR1 KGHSH and CDR2 LQKENI. The CDR3 has 14 residues. Trimming cost V 4 bases and J 1 base, with 10 bases left between them. CDR3 nucleotides: TGTGCCAGCTCACTACTACAGGGGAACACTGAAGCTTTCTTT. Residues: CASSLLQGNTEAFF.

The CDR3 DNA is TGTGCCACCAGTGATTCGCGGTTAACTCACCCCTCGTACAATGAGCAGTTCTTC. This codes for CATSDSRLTHPSYNEQFF. The rearrangement joins TRBV24-1 to TRBJ2-1; no reliable D call. The germline V gene has CDR1 KGHDR and CDR2 SFDVKD. V lost 2 bases and J 4 bases, leaving 20 bases between the germline ends. This CDR3 contains 18 residues.

Details on this clone: Because the CDR3's place on the DNA is in doubt, the DNA is left out and the CDR3 is given as listed by TCRdb. V is TRBV19 and J is TRBJ1-1; the table gives TRBD1 as D, unverified against the DNA. The CDR3 length equals 18 residues, ends included. The germline V gene encodes CDR1 LNHDA and CDR2 SQIVND (reference sequence). The CDR3 loop reads CASSILAVGQGGFTEAFF.

This clone was observed a handful of times. The rearrangement uses TRBV20-1 and TRBJ1-2, with D maybe TRBD1 (6 bases). CDR1 DFQATT and CDR2 SNEGSKA come from the germline V gene (reference sequence). The V and J ends lost 6 bases and 7 bases respectively, with 12 bases between them. This CDR3 is built from 11 residues. The DNA of the CDR3 is TGCAGTGCAGGACAGCCGGGTGGCTACACCTTC. This gives the protein CSAGQPGGYTF.

This clone was detected once. The chain carries TRBV2 and TRBJ2-7; 8 bases agree with TRBD1. Germline V gene sequence: CDR1 SNHLY, CDR2 FYNNEI. With V trimmed by 5 bases and J by 3 bases, 3 bases remained unmatched. The CDR3 spans 13 residues. CDR3 bases: TGTGCCAGCAGTCAGACAGGGGTCTACGAGCAGTACTTC. It is translated as CASSQTGVYEQYF.

The chain uses TRBV7-9 and TRBJ1-4; 9 nucleotides match TRBD1. J lost 5 bases, V lost 6 bases, and 10 bases had no gene match. Germline loops: CDR1 SEHNR, CDR2 FQNEAQ (reference sequence). The CDR3 covers 16 residues. CDR3 region: CASRPPGGTGNEKLFF. The CDR3 bases are TGTGCCAGCAGGCCCCCCGGCGGGACAGGGAATGAAAAACTGTTTTTT.

This rearrangement joins TRBV9 to TRBJ2-1; TRBD2 agrees at 9 bases. The V gene's germline CDR1 is SGDLS and CDR2 YYNGEE. The CDR3 has 17 residues. V lost 0 bases, J lost 4 bases, and 8 bases stayed unmatched. The CDR3 DNA sequence: TGTGCCAGCAGCGTAGTTGGCGGGAGGGCCACATACAATGAGCAGTTCTTC. It encodes CASSVVGGRATYNEQFF. The full variable domain, completed using reference TRBV9 and TRBJ2-1, is DSGVTQTPKHLITATGQRVTLRCSPRSGDLSVYWYQQSLDQGLQFLIQYYNGEERAKGNILERFSAQQFPDLHSELNLSSLELGDSALYFCASSVVGGRATYNEQFFGPGTRLTVL.

The chain uses TRBV7-2 and TRBJ2-7; possibly TRBD1 for D (5 bases). The germline V gene encodes CDR1 SGHTA and CDR2 FQGNSA. V lost 3 bases, J lost 3 bases, and 21 bases lay in between. CDR3 length: 17 amino acids. As DNA, the CDR3 is TGTGCCAGCAGCTTTCCCCGACCAACTAAAGGGGTCTACGAGCAGTACTTC. This gives the protein CASSFPRPTKGVYEQYF.

This chain uses TRBV18 with TRBJ2-3; 8 bases are a match to TRBD2. The CDR3 extends over 16 amino acids. CDR1 and CDR2 (germline): KGHSH, LQKENI. The junction had 7 bases not matched to a gene; V was cut back by 1 base and J by 4 bases. In nucleotides, the CDR3 is TGTGCCAGCTCACCACGGTCACTAGCGGCCGCAGATACGCAGTATTTT. It codes for CASSPRSLAAADTQYF.

About this clone itself: Other DNA sequences within the sample encode an identical CDR3. The rearrangement links TRBV9 to TRBJ2-1; D ambiguous. Trimming removed 0 bases from V and 0 bases from J, with 7 bases in between. Germline CDR1 and CDR2: SGDLS and YYNGEE. The CDR3 loop spans 15 amino acids. In nucleotides, the CDR3 is TGTGCCAGCAGCGTAGGCGATAACTCCTACAATGAGCAGTTCTTC. Translating gives CASSVGDNSYNEQFF. Full variable domain (rest looked up from reference TRBV9 and TRBJ2-1): DSGVTQTPKHLITATGQRVTLRCSPRSGDLSVYWYQQSLDQGLQFLIQYYNGEERAKGNILERFSAQQFPDLHSELNLSSLELGDSALYFCASSVGDNSYNEQFFGPGTRLTVL.

The chain employs TRBV5-4 and TRBJ2-7; 8 bases fit TRBD1. The CDR3 is made up of 14 amino acids. V dropped 6 bases and J dropped 2; count of bases not matched to a gene: 7. Per the germline V gene, CDR1 is SGHNT and CDR2 is YYREEE (reference sequence). The CDR3 protein is CASTFGQGPYEQYF. The CDR3 DNA follows: TGTGCCAGCACCTTTGGACAGGGACCCTACGAGCAGTACTTC.

The genes are TRBV25-1 and TRBJ1-1; TRBD1 matches at 10 bases. The germline V gene encodes CDR1 MGHDK and CDR2 SYGVNS. V shed 6 bases and J 6 bases; nucleotides not matched to a gene: 7. This CDR3 comprises 14 residues. The CDR3, as DNA: TGTGCCAGCAGAAGGGGACAGGGGTTTCCTGAAGCTTTCTTT. Its protein is CASRRGQGFPEAFF. Complete variable domain (other parts from reference TRBV25-1 and TRBJ1-1): EADIYQTPRYLVIGTGKKITLECSQTMGHDKMYWYQQDPGMELHLIHYSYGVNSTEKGDLSSESTVSRIRTEHFPLTLESARPSHTSQYLCASRRGQGFPEAFFGQGTRLTVV.

This chain connects TRBV7-9 to TRBJ2-1, with 10 bases fitting TRBD2. Trimming at V came to 3 bases and at J to 12 bases, leaving 17 bases not matched to a gene. CDR1 is SEHNR and CDR2 is FQNEAQ in the germline V gene (reference sequence). CDR3 size: 17 residues. In nucleotides, the CDR3 is TGTGCCAGCAGCTTTGTCACTAGCGGGGATCTACTACTCCCGCAGTTCTTC. Translation: CASSFVTSGDLLLPQFF. Using reference TRBV7-9 and TRBJ2-1 for the parts outside the CDR3, the full variable domain is DTGVSQNPRHKITKRGQNVTFRCDPISEHNRLYWYRQTLGQGPEFLTYFQNEAQLEKSRLLSDRFSAERPKGSFSTLEIQRTEQGDSAMYLCASSFVTSGDLLLPQFFGPGTRLTVL.

V gene TRBV28 combines with J gene TRBJ1-5, with D hard to call. This CDR3 has 16 residues. Germline values: CDR1 MDHEN, CDR2 SYDVKM. V lost 5 bases and J lost 1, with 15 bases in between. DNA for the CDR3: TGTGCCAGCAGTACCCGACCGCGGAGGAGCAATCAGCCCCAGCATTTT. Translated: CASSTRPRRSNQPQHF.

This chain connects TRBV29-1 to TRBJ2-5, with D possibly being TRBD2 (7 bases). V lost 7 bases and J 4 bases, leaving 16 bases between the germline ends. Looked up from germline, CDR1 is SQVTM and CDR2 is ANQGSEA. The CDR3 length is 13 residues. In DNA form, the CDR3 reads TGCAGCGAGCGACTGGCGGGGGCAGAGACCCAGTACTTC. It codes for CSERLAGAETQYF. Full variable domain (outside the CDR3, taken from reference TRBV29-1 and TRBJ2-5): SAVISQKPSRDICQRGTSLTIQCQVDSQVTMMFWYRQQPGQSLTLIATANQGSEATYESGFVIDKFPISRPNLTFSTLTVSNMSPEDSSIYLCSERLAGAETQYFGPGTRLLVL.